This TCR beta chain was found in a study of CD8+ T cells in alopecia areata. Study information: Treatment of the treated patients consisted of oral tofacitinib, 5 to 10 mg twice daily. Patients given treatment had severity scored by the percentage of scalp area affected. General study results and limits: Alopecia totalis/universalis scalp especially showed more expanded CD8+ clones than normal scalp. Expanded CD8+ clones among the top 100, and scalp clonality, were significantly decreased by tofacitinib.

Extracted from the samples, RNA was reverse transcribed into cDNA to serve as the sequencing template. Libraries were prepared by immunoSEQ multiplex PCR; TCRdb keeps only in-frame clonotypes and omits some of them. The table includes more than 100,000 clones, 65% to 90% detected once. About this clone itself: Its antigen is currently unknown.

Sample treatment: oral pan-JAK inhibitor, 5-10 mg twice daily. The ends were cut back, 5 bases at V and 7 bases at J, with 18 bases in the middle. The CDR3 is 14 residues long. Per the germline V gene, CDR1 is MNHNY and CDR2 is SVGAGI (reference sequence). The TCR comes from a human donor with alopecia areata. This specimen consisted of CD8+ T cells sorted from blood, obtained at approximately week 31, from a patient treated with tofacitinib. V and J are TRBV6-6 and TRBJ2-7, with D tentatively TRBD2 (6 bases). In DNA, the CDR3 is TGTGCCAGCAGTGTCTCCGGAGGGTCGCGGGAGCAGTACTTC. It encodes CASSVSGGSREQYF.